This TCR beta chain came from a study of blood T cell repertoires in COVID-19. Deletions cut 5 bases from V and 2 bases from J, with 13 bases between. CDR1 and CDR2 from the germline V gene are MNHEY and SMNVEV (reference sequence). The CDR3 spans 14 residues. Sequencing used immunoSEQ multiplex PCR; TCRdb keeps in-frame clones, though not all of them. The data hold around 56,000 clones, with around 70% observed a single time. The TCR comes from a woman in her forties or fifties with active or convalescent COVID-19. The chain employs TRBV27 and TRBJ2-7; D gene ambiguous. Sequenced: peripheral blood. CDR3 residues: CASSPGGIAYEQYF. In nucleotides, the CDR3 is TGTGCCAGCAGTCCCGGCGGTATAGCCTACGAGCAGTACTTC.